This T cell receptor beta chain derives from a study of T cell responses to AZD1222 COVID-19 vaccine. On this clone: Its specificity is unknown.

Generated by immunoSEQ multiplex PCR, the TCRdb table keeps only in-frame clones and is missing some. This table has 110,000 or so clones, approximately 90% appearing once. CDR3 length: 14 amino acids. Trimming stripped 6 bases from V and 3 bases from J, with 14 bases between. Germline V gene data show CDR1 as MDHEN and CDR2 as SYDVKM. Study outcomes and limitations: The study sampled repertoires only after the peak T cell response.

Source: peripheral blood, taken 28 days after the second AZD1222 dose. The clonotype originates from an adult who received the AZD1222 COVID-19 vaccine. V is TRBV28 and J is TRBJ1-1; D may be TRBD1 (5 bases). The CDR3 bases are TGTGCCAGCAGCCGCGTAAGGGGACACACTGAAGCTTTCTTT. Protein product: CASSRVRGHTEAFF.